The TCR beta chain under discussion was sequenced for a study of tumor and adjacent non-tumor tissue in lung cancer. Study-wide context: Stage I to III disease affected about ten men and roughly five women aged roughly 30 to 80. Around 4.5 million productive TCRbeta reads were obtained per sample on average.

A note on this clonotype: The antigen is undetermined. A junction end diverges from the germline sequence, so it may reflect a read error.

The CDR3 is 13 residues long. CDR1 MNHEY and CDR2 SVGAGI come from the germline V gene. A modified ARM-PCR protocol with three rounds of nested PCR amplified TCRbeta. MiXCR, applied by TCRdb to the multiplex PCR reads, yields one record per CDR3 protein. The sample lists 65,000 to 95,000 distinct CDR3 sequences, around 86% seen once, with about an eighth in the top ten. The template was RNA from unsorted bulk tissue. Findings and caveats of the study: TCR diversity was significantly greater in tumor than normal lung tissue.

Sequencing was done on a sample of lung tumor tissue. The gene calls are TRBV6-5 and TRBJ2-7; D is possibly TRBD2 (5 bases). The receptor was isolated from a woman in her forties or fifties with non-small cell lung cancer. CDR3 sequence reads: CANSYRGLYEHYF. The CDR3 DNA is TGTGCCAACAGTTACCGGGGTCTCTACGAGCATTACTTC.